This TCR beta chain was observed in a study of cytomegalovirus exposure and HLA in healthy donors. With regard to this clone: The antigen remains unidentified.

Germline V gene data show CDR1 as SGHRS and CDR2 as YFSETQ. This CDR3 has 16 amino acids. J lost 2 bases, V lost 4 bases, and 8 bases had no gene match. General study results and limits: Subsequent analysis found a tendency for first-cohort TCR clusters to co-occur within the 90 to 150 validation repertoires.

Using immunoSEQ multiplex PCR, the repertoire was profiled, and TCRdb retains in-frame clones only, with some absent. The sample lists approximately 260,000 clones; 80% to 90% were seen once. Sample: PBMCs. V gene TRBV5-1 combines with J gene TRBJ2-5, with 10 bases that match TRBD2. The TCR sequence derives from a woman aged 18-29 years in good health and CMV-seronegative. Written as DNA, the CDR3 is TGCGCCAGCAGCCCCGGACTAGCGGCGGGTCAAGAGACCCAGTACTTC. Protein sequence: CASSPGLAAGQETQYF.